This is a list of T cell receptor beta chains from one sample in a study of tumor-infiltrating lymphocytes in primary liver carcinoma. TCRdb fed the multiplex PCR reads into MiXCR, producing one record per CDR3 protein. In the table there are approximately 92,000 distinct CDR3 sequences, roughly 69% of which are singletons. Sequenced sample: liver tumor tissue from sampling region 5. The receptors were gathered from a woman aged 60 to 75 with primary liver carcinoma and hepatitis B virus infection. The CDR3 runs from the conserved cysteine through the conserved F or W. Each record gives: D gene, clone size, V gene, CDR3 length, J gene, CDR3 protein, CDR3 DNA. The D gene is left open where the match is weak. Expanded clones are given a class, and other clones once, few, many or no size at all.

d_call: -; clone_size: -; v_call: TRBV10-3; cdr3_length: 13; j_call: TRBJ1-1; cdr3_aa: CVISRDEYTEAFF; cdr3_nt: TGTGTCATCAGTAGGGACGAGTACACTGAAGCTTTCTTT
d_call: TRBD1; clone_size: -; v_call: TRBV12-3/TRBV12-4; cdr3_length: 15; j_call: TRBJ1-5; cdr3_aa: CTRSITGGRNQPQHF; cdr3_nt: TGTACCAGGAGCATTACAGGGGGGCGCAATCAGCCCCAGCATTTT
d_call: -; clone_size: -; v_call: TRBV11-2; cdr3_length: 11; j_call: TRBJ1-1; cdr3_aa: CASSIGGKDYF; cdr3_nt: TGTGCCAGCAGCATTGGAGGGAAGGATTATTTT
d_call: -; clone_size: -; v_call: TRBV5-5; cdr3_length: 15; j_call: TRBJ1-6; cdr3_aa: CASSLTRGLNSPPHF; cdr3_nt: TGTGCCAGCAGCTTGACCAGGGGCCTTAATTCACCCCCCCACTTT
d_call: -; clone_size: -; v_call: TRBV4-1; cdr3_length: 13; j_call: TRBJ2-7; cdr3_aa: CDSSQQGEYEQYF; cdr3_nt: TGTGACAGCAGCCAACAGGGAGAATACGAGCAGTACTTC
d_call: -; clone_size: few; v_call: TRBV2; cdr3_length: 12; j_call: TRBJ2-7; cdr3_aa: CASSVTAGEQYF; cdr3_nt: TGTGCCAGCAGTGTAACCGCGGGAGAGCAGTACTTC
d_call: TRBD1; clone_size: many; v_call: TRBV13; cdr3_length: 14; j_call: TRBJ2-1; cdr3_aa: CASRRRDRGNEQFF; cdr3_nt: TGTGCCAGCAGGCGCCGGGACAGGGGCAATGAGCAGTTCTTC
d_call: -; clone_size: once; v_call: TRBV11-1; cdr3_length: 12; j_call: TRBJ2-2; cdr3_aa: CASNLQVWELFF; cdr3_nt: TGTGCCAGCAACTTACAGGTCTGGGAGCTGTTTTTT
d_call: -; clone_size: many; v_call: TRBV6-1; cdr3_length: 15; j_call: TRBJ1-5; cdr3_aa: CASTDQGQSGQPQHF; cdr3_nt: TGTGCCAGCACCGATCAGGGACAATCCGGGCAGCCCCAGCATTTT
d_call: TRBD1; clone_size: -; v_call: TRBV11-1; cdr3_length: 15; j_call: TRBJ2-3; cdr3_aa: CASRIDRGPGYTQYF; cdr3_nt: TGTGCCAGCAGGATCGACAGGGGGCCAGGATATACGCAGTATTTT
d_call: -; clone_size: -; v_call: TRBV6-6; cdr3_length: 17; j_call: TRBJ2-3; cdr3_aa: CANSTWTRRSGTDTQYF; cdr3_nt: TGTGCCAACAGTACTTGGACAAGGAGGAGTGGCACAGATACGCAGTATTTT
d_call: -; clone_size: -; v_call: TRBV11-2; cdr3_length: 14; j_call: TRBJ2-7; cdr3_aa: CASSSLQLSVEQYF; cdr3_nt: TGTGCCAGCAGCTCCCTTCAGCTTTCCGTCGAACAGTACTTC
d_call: -; clone_size: -; v_call: TRBV28; cdr3_length: 14; j_call: TRBJ2-7; cdr3_aa: CASRASDRAYEQYF; cdr3_nt: TGTGCCAGCAGGGCCTCGGACAGAGCCTACGAGCAGTACTTC
d_call: -; clone_size: -; v_call: TRBV11-3; cdr3_length: 15; j_call: TRBJ2-1; cdr3_aa: CVSSLGTKGKLEQFF; cdr3_nt: TGTGTCAGCAGCTTGGGAACTAAAGGGAAGCTTGAGCAGTTCTTC
d_call: TRBD2; clone_size: many; v_call: TRBV6-1; cdr3_length: 16; j_call: TRBJ2-5; cdr3_aa: CASSRGEGSDSETQYF; cdr3_nt: TGTGCCAGCAGTCGGGGGGAGGGGAGTGATTCGGAGACCCAGTACTTC
d_call: -; clone_size: -; v_call: TRBV4-2; cdr3_length: 14; j_call: TRBJ1-3; cdr3_aa: CVSSQEEPGNTIYF; cdr3_nt: TGTGTGAGCAGCCAAGAGGAGCCTGGAAACACCATATATTTT
d_call: TRBD1; clone_size: many; v_call: TRBV29-1; cdr3_length: 13; j_call: TRBJ1-1; cdr3_aa: CSVRDRSNTEAFF; cdr3_nt: TGCAGCGTCCGGGACAGGTCGAACACTGAAGCTTTCTTT
d_call: TRBD1; clone_size: once; v_call: TRBV7-9; cdr3_length: 16; j_call: TRBJ1-2; cdr3_aa: CTSSLGLSGTDDGYTF; cdr3_nt: TGTACCAGCAGCTTAGGGCTATCAGGGACAGACGATGGCTACACCTTC
d_call: -; clone_size: -; v_call: TRBV19; cdr3_length: 14; j_call: TRBJ1-4; cdr3_aa: CASSVTGLPEKLFF; cdr3_nt: TGTGCCAGTAGTGTAACAGGACTCCCTGAAAAACTGTTTTTT
d_call: -; clone_size: many; v_call: TRBV28; cdr3_length: 16; j_call: TRBJ2-2; cdr3_aa: CASSSRRDKNTGELFF; cdr3_nt: TGTGCCAGCAGTTCCCGCAGGGATAAGAACACCGGGGAGCTGTTTTTT
d_call: TRBD2; clone_size: -; v_call: TRBV4-2; cdr3_length: 18; j_call: TRBJ2-2; cdr3_aa: CASSQALGAGGVTMELFF; cdr3_nt: TGTGCCAGCAGTCAAGCGCTCGGAGCGGGAGGCGTTACCATGGAGCTGTTTTTT
d_call: -; clone_size: -; v_call: TRBV29-1; cdr3_length: 13; j_call: TRBJ1-1; cdr3_aa: CSIDRTRNTDAFF; cdr3_nt: TGCAGCATTGACAGGACCAGGAACACTGACGCTTTCTTT
d_call: -; clone_size: -; v_call: TRBV24-1; cdr3_length: 16; j_call: TRBJ2-3; cdr3_aa: CATSDAGRGRADTQYF; cdr3_nt: TGTGCCACCAGTGACGCAGGCCGGGGGAGAGCAGATACGCAGTATTTT
d_call: -; clone_size: -; v_call: TRBV12-3/TRBV12-4; cdr3_length: 14; j_call: TRBJ2-7; cdr3_aa: CASTSDVGSYGRYF; cdr3_nt: TGTGCCAGCACCAGCGACGTCGGCTCCTACGGGCGGTACTTC
d_call: TRBD2; clone_size: medium-sized; v_call: TRBV11-2; cdr3_length: 15; j_call: TRBJ2-1; cdr3_aa: CASSLGLAEYNEQFF; cdr3_nt: TGTGCCAGCAGCTTAGGACTAGCAGAATACAATGAGCAGTTCTTC
d_call: -; clone_size: -; v_call: TRBV7-6; cdr3_length: 16; j_call: TRBJ1-4; cdr3_aa: CASSPIGTSGGEKLFF; cdr3_nt: TGTGCCAGCAGCCCAATTGGGACCAGCGGCGGTGAAAAACTGTTTTTT
d_call: -; clone_size: -; v_call: TRBV6-1; cdr3_length: 15; j_call: TRBJ2-7; cdr3_aa: CASNELTGHPYEQYF; cdr3_nt: TGTGCCAGCAATGAATTGACAGGCCACCCCTACGAGCAGTACTTC
d_call: TRBD2; clone_size: -; v_call: TRBV4-2; cdr3_length: 17; j_call: TRBJ2-3; cdr3_aa: CATSQVGNGGVTDTQYF; cdr3_nt: TGTGCCACCAGCCAAGTTGGGAACGGGGGGGTCACAGATACGCAGTATTTT
d_call: TRBD2; clone_size: many; v_call: TRBV30; cdr3_length: 14; j_call: TRBJ2-3; cdr3_aa: CAWSLGTSADTQYF; cdr3_nt: TGTGCCTGGAGTTTAGGGACTAGCGCAGATACGCAGTATTTT
d_call: -; clone_size: -; v_call: TRBV4-1; cdr3_length: 13; j_call: TRBJ1-5; cdr3_aa: CASSRQDNQVQHF; cdr3_nt: TGCGCCAGCAGCCGTCAAGATAATCAGGTCCAGCATTTT
d_call: -; clone_size: -; v_call: TRBV29-1; cdr3_length: 13; j_call: TRBJ1-5; cdr3_aa: CGVECVSRQPQHF; cdr3_nt: TGCGGCGTTGAGTGTGTCTCCCGCCAGCCCCAGCATTTT
d_call: -; clone_size: -; v_call: TRBV7-9; cdr3_length: 13; j_call: TRBJ1-2; cdr3_aa: CTSSLAPHYGYIF; cdr3_nt: TGTACCAGCAGCTTAGCACCCCACTATGGCTACATCTTC
d_call: -; clone_size: -; v_call: TRBV4-1; cdr3_length: 16; j_call: TRBJ1-3; cdr3_aa: CASSQGRHGSVNTIYF; cdr3_nt: TGCGCCAGCAGCCAAGGTCGACATGGGTCTGTAAACACCATATATTTT
d_call: TRBD1; clone_size: -; v_call: TRBV6-1; cdr3_length: 14; j_call: TRBJ1-5; cdr3_aa: CVSSRTGRDQHQHF; cdr3_nt: TGTGTCAGCAGTCGGACAGGGAGGGATCAGCACCAACATTTT
d_call: -; clone_size: -; v_call: TRBV6-6; cdr3_length: 12; j_call: TRBJ1-2; cdr3_aa: CTSTPYEEGYIF; cdr3_nt: TGTACCAGCACCCCGTACGAGGAAGGCTACATCTTC
d_call: -; clone_size: -; v_call: TRBV7-9; cdr3_length: 14; j_call: TRBJ1-1; cdr3_aa: CASSLGRENTEAFF; cdr3_nt: TGTGCCAGCAGCTTAGGGCGGGAGAACACTGAAGCTTTCTTT
d_call: TRBD2; clone_size: once; v_call: TRBV4-2; cdr3_length: 16; j_call: TRBJ2-2; cdr3_aa: CASSPAGGSRTEELLF; cdr3_nt: TGTGCCAGCAGCCCAGCGGGAGGGAGTCGCACCGAGGAGCTGCTTTTT
d_call: TRBD1; clone_size: -; v_call: TRBV5-1; cdr3_length: 15; j_call: TRBJ1-6; cdr3_aa: CASSLGTGRNSPFHF; cdr3_nt: TGCGCCAGCAGCTTGGGGACAGGACGAAATTCACCCTTCCACTTT
d_call: TRBD2; clone_size: many; v_call: TRBV28; cdr3_length: 15; j_call: TRBJ2-1; cdr3_aa: CASNLLASVSNEQFF; cdr3_nt: TGTGCCAGCAATCTACTAGCGTCCGTCAGCAATGAGCAGTTCTTC
d_call: TRBD1; clone_size: -; v_call: TRBV6-5; cdr3_length: 16; j_call: TRBJ1-5; cdr3_aa: CAGSLRGGAGNQPQHF; cdr3_nt: TGTGCCGGCAGTTTACGAGGGGGCGCGGGAAATCAGCCCCAGCATTTT
d_call: -; clone_size: many; v_call: TRBV10-3; cdr3_length: 14; j_call: TRBJ2-7; cdr3_aa: CAISEEQRTYEQYF; cdr3_nt: TGTGCCATCAGTGAAGAGCAGAGAACCTACGAGCAGTACTTC
d_call: TRBD2; clone_size: -; v_call: TRBV6-1; cdr3_length: 16; j_call: TRBJ2-1; cdr3_aa: CVSTGWTRGAYNEQFF; cdr3_nt: TGTGTCAGCACCGGCTGGACTAGAGGGGCCTACAATGAGCAGTTCTTC